A selection of T cell receptor beta chains follows, all from one sample in a study of molecular identifiers for immune sequencing clone quantification. TCRdb analysed the PCR reads with MiXCR anew, one entry per CDR3 protein. There are some 590,000 distinct CDR3 sequences in the sample; roughly 25% occur only once, and 0.78% lies in the top ten. Sequencing was carried out using naive CD8+ T cells from blood, with Jurkat cell RNA spiked in. Source of these receptors: a human donor in good health. Some libraries in this study had Jurkat cell RNA spiked in. Both conserved end residues are part of each CDR3.

>TRBV20-1|TRBJ1-2|18
CSARAITGGVSMGNGYTF
>TRBV13|TRBJ1-1|17
CASSFTGTGYMNTEAFF
>TRBV6-1|TRBJ1-3|16
CASRTWGDLSRNTIYF
>TRBV7-3|TRBJ2-3|16
CASSGEARTRPDTQYF
>TRBV20-1|TRBJ2-2|17
CSARVMTSGLNTGELFF
>TRBV2|TRBJ2-7|15
CASSDSGQSSYEQYF
>TRBV9|TRBJ2-1|14
CASSGPSTHNEQFF
>TRBV27|TRBJ2-6|14
CASSHRAGANVLTF
>TRBV5-6|TRBJ1-1|16
CASSLASGGLDTEAFF
>TRBV7-9|TRBJ2-1|15
CASSAAGASYNEQFF
>TRBV15|TRBJ1-4|13
CATSVRTGEKLFF
>TRBV4-3|TRBJ2-1|14
CASSQDSGSREQFF
>TRBV9|TRBJ2-2|14
CASTSKQHTGELFF
>TRBV27|TRBJ2-1|15
CASSLAWGNYNEQFF